In this sample, the clone carrying this TCR beta chain turned up many times. The antigen remains unidentified. This entry comes from a study of T cells after yellow fever vaccination. General study points: In post-booster samples, most primary-vaccination clones reappeared (approximately 95% CD4, roughly 88% CD8).

Germline V gene data show CDR1 as SGHTA and CDR2 as FQGNSA. CDR3 length: 14 residues. Trimming shortened V by 3 bases and J by 0 bases, and 6 bases separated the two germline ends. TCRdb fed the 5' RACE reads into MiXCR, producing one record per CDR3 protein. The sample lists about 400,000 distinct CDR3 sequences, under 7.5% occurring once. The starting material was PBMCs, obtained 5 days after the yellow fever booster vaccination. The clonotype comes from a man aged 30 to 39 who received the YFV17D yellow fever vaccine. V is TRBV7-2 and J is TRBJ1-5, with D unresolved. DNA for the CDR3: TGTGCCAGCAGCTTGTTGGGTAGCAATCAGCCCCAGCATTTT. Its translation is CASSLLGSNQPQHF.